The text below deals with one T cell receptor (beta chain). What it binds is not known. A junction boundary mismatches the germline segment, possibly from a read error. This sample's treatment: roughly 10-day PBMC culture with coronavirus spike peptide pools or control peptides (ViraFEST assay). The unexposed donor's CD4+ T cells were collected before the COVID-19 pandemic (2011-2018). Unexposed donors' CD4+ T cells were tested against SARS-CoV-2 S/N and four cold-coronavirus spikes when cell numbers allowed. Germline lookup yields CDR1 MNHEY and CDR2 SMNVEV (reference sequence). The CDR3 is made up of 13 amino acids. The study sequenced cultured CD4+ T cell DNA using the Oncomine TCR Beta short-read assay. Genomic DNA was taken out of cultured CD4+ T cells by extraction. MiXCR, run by TCRdb on the PCR reads, gives a single entry per CDR3 protein. The repertoire holds more than 8,500 distinct CDR3 sequences, with around a third as singletons.

The sample is drawn from a study of vaccination and CD4 T cells after COVID-19. The overall study: Convalescent donors were composed of six males and four females, of whom two were Hispanic. Control cultures were supplied with a CEFX pool, an HIV-1 Nef pool, or no peptide at all. Study-wide points: Median counts of SARS-CoV-2-reactive clonotypes increased from about 20 to 38; this difference was not significant.

The receptor was isolated from a human donor in good health. The sample consisted of CD4+ T cells from blood, cultured in vitro. V usage is TRBV27 and J usage is TRBJ2-3, with D possibly TRBD1 on 7 matching bases. DNA for the CDR3: TGTGCCAGCAGTTTATTAAATCTCGGACAGGAGGGTTTT. This codes for CASSLLNLGQEGF.